The sequence of this T cell receptor beta chain was determined in a study of PD-1 blockade in classical Hodgkin lymphoma. Here immunoSEQ multiplex PCR was the method, and the copy in TCRdb shows in-frame clones only, minus some. The sample lists 80,000 to 100,000 clones, roughly 89% seen once, with 2.8% in the top ten. All the patients suffered relapse after autologous stem cell transplantation, and brentuximab vedotin exposure differed. Progressive disease, partial response or complete response was each patient's best response. The sequencing here drew on peripheral blood mononuclear cells (PBMCs), taken at baseline. This receptor was obtained from a human donor with classical Hodgkin lymphoma.

The CDR3 DNA reads as TGTGCCTGGAGTGCCCTACAGGGGATTGTAGAGACCCAGTACTTC. Its translation: CAWSALQGIVETQYF. The chain uses TRBV30 and TRBJ2-5, with 7 bases fitting TRBD1. This CDR3 is built from 15 residues. From germline, CDR1 is GTSNPN and CDR2 SVGIG (reference sequence). Trimming at V came to 1 base and at J to 4 bases, leaving 9 bases not matched to a gene.